This TCR beta chain comes out of a study of T cells in localized non-small cell lung cancer. General study points: Uninvolved adjacent lung had the highest recorded T cell clonality, with tumor below it. Overall survival was longer when the density of T cells in the blood was higher. Analysis by sequencing included only one tumor region, so heterogeneity remains possible. Adjacent lung exhibited a median of around 60 among the 100 most abundant tumor clones.

J gave up 5 bases and V 3 bases, and 3 bases lay outside the gene matches. The CDR3 has 15 residues. Looked up from germline, CDR1 is MDHEN and CDR2 is SYDVKM. As for this clone: Its antigen is as yet unknown.

This table comes from immunoSEQ multiplex PCR, and its TCRdb copy is limited to in-frame clones, with some not included. The table includes 100,000 to 150,000 clones, about 89% detected once. V and J are TRBV28 and TRBJ2-1, with TRBD2 identical over 11 bases. This sequence originates from a female donor at least 60 years old with stage I lung adenocarcinoma. The specimen comprised peripheral blood, sampled before any cancer treatment. As DNA, the CDR3 is TGTGCCAGCAGTTTGACTAGCGGGATCCACAATGAGCAGTTCTTC. Translated, it gives CASSLTSGIHNEQFF.